Listed below are T cell receptor beta chains from one sample, sequenced in a study of blood T cell repertoires in COVID-19. Assay: immunoSEQ multiplex PCR; the TCRdb copy retains only in-frame clones and omits some. This table has a few hundred thousand clones, roughly 80% appearing once. Sequenced input: peripheral blood. The receptors here all came from a man older than 75 with acute or convalescent COVID-19. Both conserved end residues are part of each CDR3.

v_call,cdr3_aa
TRBV11-2,CASSSSGTVLQGIQYF
TRBV30,CAWSKDRGYEQYF
TRBV20-1,CSALSPYEQYF
TRBV27,CASSLAGGQNEQFF
TRBV5-1,CASSLALAGQETQYF
TRBV4-1,CASSQSLAGIKKQFF
TRBV11-2,CASSSGAGGPYEQYF
TRBV7-9,CASSSGGRNTEAFF
TRBV2,CASSADNGSNQPQHF
TRBV27,CASSFSGTGLPKNIQYF
TRBV27,CASSMGSRWSVTNEKLFF
TRBV6-4,CASSDSGQGVGYTF
TRBV18,CASSPPTVTGGHKTQYF
TRBV28,CASSLESAREQFF
TRBV18,CASSPGQGANLFQPQHF
TRBV28,CATTNRGTYEQYF
TRBV13,CASSLLGTGGAGNTIYF
TRBV5-1,CASSLAGIEAFF
TRBV6-1,CASSDGADSNQPQHF
TRBV6-5,CASSRDRWSPLHF
TRBV19,CASSLVPGVSTDTQYF
TRBV5-8,CASTLEGWTGPNQPQHF
TRBV25-1,CASSPSGGRHSPLHF
TRBV7-2,CASSLAAQGNSPLHF
TRBV30,CAWSPKGSPNYGYTF
TRBV3-1/TRBV3-2,CASSQDGQSSGNTIYF
TRBV28,CASSLRWGQGRTYEQYF
TRBV12-5,CASGNQGISYNEQFF
TRBV28,CASSQLVTEAFF
TRBV6-5,CASRLGLYNSPLHF
TRBV7-6,CASSLASSGTGETQYF
TRBV19,CASSIVIASVGEQFF
TRBV4-1,CASSQDPRDRLSYEQYF
TRBV24-1,CATSADRTRGYTF
TRBV19,CATRDRPKNIQYF
TRBV1,CTSSQRQGRTEAFF